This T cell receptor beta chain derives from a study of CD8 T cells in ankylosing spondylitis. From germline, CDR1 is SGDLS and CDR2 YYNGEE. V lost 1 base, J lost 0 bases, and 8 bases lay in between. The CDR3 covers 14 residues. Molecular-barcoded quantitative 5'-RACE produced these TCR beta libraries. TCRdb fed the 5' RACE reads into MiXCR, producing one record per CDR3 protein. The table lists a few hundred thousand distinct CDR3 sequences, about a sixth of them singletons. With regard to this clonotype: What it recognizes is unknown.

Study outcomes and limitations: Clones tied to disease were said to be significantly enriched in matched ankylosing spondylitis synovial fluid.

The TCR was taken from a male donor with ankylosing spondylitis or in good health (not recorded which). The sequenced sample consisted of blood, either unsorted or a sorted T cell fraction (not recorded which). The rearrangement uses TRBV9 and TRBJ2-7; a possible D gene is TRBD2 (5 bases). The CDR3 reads CASSVFEGSYEQYF. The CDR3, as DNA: TGTGCCAGCAGCGTATTTGAGGGCTCCTACGAGCAGTACTTC.